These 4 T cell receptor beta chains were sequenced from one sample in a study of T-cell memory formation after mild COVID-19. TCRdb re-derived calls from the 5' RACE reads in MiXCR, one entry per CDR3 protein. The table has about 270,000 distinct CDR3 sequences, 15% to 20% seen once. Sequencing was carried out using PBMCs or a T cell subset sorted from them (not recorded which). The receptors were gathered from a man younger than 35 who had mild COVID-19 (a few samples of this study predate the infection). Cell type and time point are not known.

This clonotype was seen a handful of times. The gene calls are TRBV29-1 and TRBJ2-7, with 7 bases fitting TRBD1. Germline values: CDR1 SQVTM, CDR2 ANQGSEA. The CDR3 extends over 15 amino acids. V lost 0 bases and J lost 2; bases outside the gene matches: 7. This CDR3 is CSVEDPGTDPYEQYF. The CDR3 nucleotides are TGCAGCGTTGAAGACCCCGGGACAGATCCCTACGAGCAGTACTTC.

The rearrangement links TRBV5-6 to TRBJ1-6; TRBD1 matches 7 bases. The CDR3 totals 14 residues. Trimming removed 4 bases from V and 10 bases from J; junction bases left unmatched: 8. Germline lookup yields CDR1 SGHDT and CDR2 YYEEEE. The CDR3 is CASSRYRGASPLHF. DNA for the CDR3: TGTGCCAGCAGCCGCTACAGGGGCGCCTCACCCCTCCACTTT.

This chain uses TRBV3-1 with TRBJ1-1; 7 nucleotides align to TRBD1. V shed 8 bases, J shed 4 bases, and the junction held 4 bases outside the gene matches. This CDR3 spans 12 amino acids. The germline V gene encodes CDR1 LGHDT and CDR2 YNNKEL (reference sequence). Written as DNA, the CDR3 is TGTGCCAGCGGACAGGCGGCCACTGAAGCTTTCTTT. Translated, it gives CASGQAATEAFF.

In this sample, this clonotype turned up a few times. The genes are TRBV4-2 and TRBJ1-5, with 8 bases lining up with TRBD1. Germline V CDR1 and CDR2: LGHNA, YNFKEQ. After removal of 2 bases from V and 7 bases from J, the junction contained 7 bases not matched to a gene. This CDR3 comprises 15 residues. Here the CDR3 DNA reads TGTGCCAGCAGCCAACCGGACAGGGAAGGGCAGCCCCAGCATTTT. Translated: CASSQPDREGQPQHF.